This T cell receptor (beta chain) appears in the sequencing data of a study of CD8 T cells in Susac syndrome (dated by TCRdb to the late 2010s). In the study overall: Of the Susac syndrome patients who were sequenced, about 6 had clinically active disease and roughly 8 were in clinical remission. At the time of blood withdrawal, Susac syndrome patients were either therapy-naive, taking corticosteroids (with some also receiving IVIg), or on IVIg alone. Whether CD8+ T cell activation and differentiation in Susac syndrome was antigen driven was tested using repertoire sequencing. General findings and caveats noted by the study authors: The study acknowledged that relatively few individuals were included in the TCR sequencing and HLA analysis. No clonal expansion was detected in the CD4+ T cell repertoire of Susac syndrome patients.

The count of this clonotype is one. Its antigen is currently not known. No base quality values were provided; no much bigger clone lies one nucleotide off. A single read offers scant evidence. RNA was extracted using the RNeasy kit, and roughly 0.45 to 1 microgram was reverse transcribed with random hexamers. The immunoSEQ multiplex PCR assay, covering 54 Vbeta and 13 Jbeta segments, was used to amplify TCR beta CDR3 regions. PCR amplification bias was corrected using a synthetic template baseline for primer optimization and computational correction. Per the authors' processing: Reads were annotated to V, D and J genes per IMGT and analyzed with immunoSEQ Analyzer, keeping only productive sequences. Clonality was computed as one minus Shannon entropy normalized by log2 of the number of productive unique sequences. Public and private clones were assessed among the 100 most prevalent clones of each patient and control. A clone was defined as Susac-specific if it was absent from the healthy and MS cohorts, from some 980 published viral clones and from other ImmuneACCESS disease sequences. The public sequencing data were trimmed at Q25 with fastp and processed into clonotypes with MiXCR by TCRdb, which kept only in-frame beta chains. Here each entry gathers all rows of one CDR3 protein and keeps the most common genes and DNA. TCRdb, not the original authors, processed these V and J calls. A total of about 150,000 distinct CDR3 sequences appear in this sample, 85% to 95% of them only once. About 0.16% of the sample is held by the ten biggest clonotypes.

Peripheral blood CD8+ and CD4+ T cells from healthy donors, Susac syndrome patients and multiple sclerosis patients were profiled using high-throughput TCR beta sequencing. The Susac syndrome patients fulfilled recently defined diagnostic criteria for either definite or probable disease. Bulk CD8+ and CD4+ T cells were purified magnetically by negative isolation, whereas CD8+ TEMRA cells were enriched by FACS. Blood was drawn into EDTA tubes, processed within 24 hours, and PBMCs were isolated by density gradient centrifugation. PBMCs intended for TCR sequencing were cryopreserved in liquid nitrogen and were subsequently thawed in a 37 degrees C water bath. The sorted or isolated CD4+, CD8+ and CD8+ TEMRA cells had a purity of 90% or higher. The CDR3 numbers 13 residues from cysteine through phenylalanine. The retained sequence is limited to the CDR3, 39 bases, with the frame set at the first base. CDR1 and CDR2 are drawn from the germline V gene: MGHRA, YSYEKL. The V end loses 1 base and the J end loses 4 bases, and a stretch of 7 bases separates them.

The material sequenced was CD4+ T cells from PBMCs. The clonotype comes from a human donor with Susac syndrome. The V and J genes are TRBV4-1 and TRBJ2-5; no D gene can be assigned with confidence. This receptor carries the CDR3 CASSQGTRETQYF. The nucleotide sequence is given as TGCGCCAGCAGCCAAGGGACCCGAGAGACCCAGTACTTC.